This TCR beta chain was documented in a study of blood T cell repertoires in COVID-19. The wider study: The analysed material was cDNA or gDNA that came from T cells, B-cell-depleted T cells, or PBMCs.

V was cut by 5 bases and J by 1 base, with 8 bases left in between. This CDR3 region has 13 residues. Germline-derived CDR1 and CDR2 are MRHNA and SNTAGT. Original data processing: Amplifying reference gene primers gave estimates of nucleated cell counts. This table comes from immunoSEQ multiplex PCR, and its TCRdb copy is limited to in-frame clones, with some not included. D and trimming were read from the DNA, whereas the V and J calls and clone size are those reported in that table. Found here are around 200,000 clones, roughly nine tenths of them singletons; the top ten hold about 20%. The source material was peripheral blood. This clonotype was sampled from a man aged 65 to 85 with active or convalescent COVID-19. The V gene is TRBV6-4, the J gene TRBJ1-1; unclear D gene. In DNA form, the CDR3 reads TGTGCCAGCAGTCTGACTGAGAACACTGAAGCTTTCTTT. Residues: CASSLTENTEAFF.